This entry concerns a single TCR beta chain. No antigen is known for it. Naive CD8 cells were CD45RO-negative, positively selected for CCR7, excluding terminally differentiated effector memory CD45RA+ cells. CDR1 is SGHVS and CDR2 is FQNEAQ in the germline V gene. This CDR3 is built from 15 residues. V was pared by 0 bases and J by 8 bases, with 7 bases of the junction left unmatched. For each subset, genomic DNA was distributed in equal portions over several immunoSEQ plates. DNA at around 190 ng, tens of thousands of T cell genomes, went into sorted-subset replicate PCRs. This table comes from immunoSEQ multiplex PCR, and its TCRdb copy is limited to in-frame clones, with some not included. In the table there are hundreds of thousands of clones, roughly 96% of which are singletons. The sample is drawn from a study of shared clonotypes between healthy human individuals. The study, taken as a whole, reports: The study's rarefaction showed incomplete sorted-subset sequencing despite large depth. Sequencing depth was expected to influence donor clonotype sharing.

Sequencing was carried out using naive CD8+ T cells sorted from blood. The chain couples TRBV7-8 to TRBJ2-1; 7 positions agree with TRBD2. The sequence was collected from a woman younger than 45 in good health. The CDR3 protein is CASSLARGSLYEQFF. The CDR3 DNA follows: TGTGCCAGCAGCTTAGCGCGGGGGAGTTTGTATGAGCAGTTCTTC.